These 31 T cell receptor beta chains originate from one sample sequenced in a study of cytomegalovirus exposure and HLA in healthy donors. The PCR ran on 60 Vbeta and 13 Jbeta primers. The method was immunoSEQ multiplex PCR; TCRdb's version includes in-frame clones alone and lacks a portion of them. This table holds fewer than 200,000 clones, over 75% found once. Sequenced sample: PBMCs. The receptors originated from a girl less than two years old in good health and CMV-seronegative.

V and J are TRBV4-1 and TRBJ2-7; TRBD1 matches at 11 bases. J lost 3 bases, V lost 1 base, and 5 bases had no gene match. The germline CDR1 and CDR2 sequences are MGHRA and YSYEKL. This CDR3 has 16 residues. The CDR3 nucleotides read TGCGCCAGCAGCCAAGGTGCCGGGACAGGGGGCTACGAGCAGTACTTC. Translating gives CASSQGAGTGGYEQYF.

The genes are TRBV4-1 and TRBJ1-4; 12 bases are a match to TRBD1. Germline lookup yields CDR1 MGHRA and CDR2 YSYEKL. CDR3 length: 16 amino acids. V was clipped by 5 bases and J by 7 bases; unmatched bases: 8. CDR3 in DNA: TGCGCCAGCAGCACGGGACAGGGGGCCTGGGGTGAAAAACTGTTTTTT. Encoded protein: CASSTGQGAWGEKLFF.

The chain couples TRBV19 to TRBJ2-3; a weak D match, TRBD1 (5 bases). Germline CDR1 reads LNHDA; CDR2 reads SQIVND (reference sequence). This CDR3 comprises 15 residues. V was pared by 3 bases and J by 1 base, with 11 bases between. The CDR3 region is CASSMGWGGTDTQYF. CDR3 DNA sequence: TGTGCCAGTAGTATGGGTTGGGGCGGCACAGATACGCAGTATTTT.

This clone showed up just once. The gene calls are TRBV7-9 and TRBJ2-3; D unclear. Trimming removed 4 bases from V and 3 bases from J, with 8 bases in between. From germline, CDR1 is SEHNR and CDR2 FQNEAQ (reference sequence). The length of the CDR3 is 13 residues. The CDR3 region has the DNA TGTGCCAGCAGCTCCCGGGTGACAGATACGCAGTATTTT. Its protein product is CASSSRVTDTQYF.

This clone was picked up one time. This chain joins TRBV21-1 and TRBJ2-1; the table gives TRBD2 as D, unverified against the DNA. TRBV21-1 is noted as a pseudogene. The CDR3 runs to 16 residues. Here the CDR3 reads CASTKARGSSYNEQFF. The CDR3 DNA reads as TGTGCCAGCACAAAGGCCCGGGGGAGCTCCTACAATGAGCAGTTCTTC.

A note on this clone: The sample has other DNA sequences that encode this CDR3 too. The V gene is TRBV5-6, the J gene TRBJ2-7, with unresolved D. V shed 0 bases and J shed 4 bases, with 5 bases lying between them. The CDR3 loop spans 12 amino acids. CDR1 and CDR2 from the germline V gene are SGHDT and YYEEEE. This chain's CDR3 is CASSLVSYEQYF. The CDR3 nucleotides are TGTGCCAGCAGCTTGGTTAGTTACGAGCAGTACTTC. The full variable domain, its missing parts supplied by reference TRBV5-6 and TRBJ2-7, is DAGVTQSPTHLIKTRGQQVTLRCSPKSGHDTVSWYQQALGQGPQFIFQYYEEEERQRGNFPDRFSGHQFPNYSSELNVNALLLGDSALYLCASSLVSYEQYFGPGTRLTVT.

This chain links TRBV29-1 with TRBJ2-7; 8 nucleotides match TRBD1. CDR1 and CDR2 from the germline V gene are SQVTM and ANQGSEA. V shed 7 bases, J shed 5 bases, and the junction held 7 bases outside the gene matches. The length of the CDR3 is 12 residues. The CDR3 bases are TGCAGCGGCAGGGACAGGAGGAACGAGCAGTACTTC. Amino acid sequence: CSGRDRRNEQYF.

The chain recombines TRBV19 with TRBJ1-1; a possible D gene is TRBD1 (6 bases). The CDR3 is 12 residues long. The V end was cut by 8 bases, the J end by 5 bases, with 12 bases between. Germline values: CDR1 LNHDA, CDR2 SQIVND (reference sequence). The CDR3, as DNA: TGTGCCAGTCAATACAGGGAGACTGAAGCTTTCTTT. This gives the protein CASQYRETEAFF.

CDR3 sequence reads: CASSLRLAGDSSTDTQYF. For the CDR3, the DNA is TGTGCCAGCAGCCTCAGACTAGCGGGGGACTCTAGCACAGATACGCAGTATTTT. The rearrangement links TRBV11-1 to TRBJ2-3; TRBD2 matches at 12 bases. The junction had 9 bases not matched to a gene; V was cut back by 5 bases and J by 0 bases. Germline CDR1 and CDR2: SGHAT and FQDESV (reference sequence). The CDR3 runs to 18 residues.

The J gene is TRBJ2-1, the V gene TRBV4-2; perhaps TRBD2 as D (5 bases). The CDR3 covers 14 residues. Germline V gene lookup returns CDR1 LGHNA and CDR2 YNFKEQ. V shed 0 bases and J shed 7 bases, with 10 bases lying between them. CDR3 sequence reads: CASSQDWRGNEQFF. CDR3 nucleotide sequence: TGTGCCAGCAGCCAAGATTGGCGCGGGAATGAGCAGTTCTTC.

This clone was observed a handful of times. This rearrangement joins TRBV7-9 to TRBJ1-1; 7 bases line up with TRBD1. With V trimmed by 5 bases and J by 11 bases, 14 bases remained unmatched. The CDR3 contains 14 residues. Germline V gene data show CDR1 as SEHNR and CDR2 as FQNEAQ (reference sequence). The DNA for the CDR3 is TGTGCCAGCAGCCCTCACCACAGGGGAGGTTGGGCTTTCTTT. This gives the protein CASSPHHRGGWAFF.

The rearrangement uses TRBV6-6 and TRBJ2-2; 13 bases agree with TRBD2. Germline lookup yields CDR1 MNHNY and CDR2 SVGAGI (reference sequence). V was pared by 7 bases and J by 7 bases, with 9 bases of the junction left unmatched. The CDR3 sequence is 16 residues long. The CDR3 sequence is CASTQGGLAGDGELFF. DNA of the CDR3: TGTGCCAGCACACAAGGTGGACTAGCGGGAGACGGGGAGCTGTTTTTT.

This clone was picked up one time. The CDR3 region has the DNA TGTGCCAGCAGCGTAGCTGTAGAAGGACAGGGGGCCTACGAGCAGTACTTC. Its protein is CASSVAVEGQGAYEQYF. The rearrangement joins TRBV9 to TRBJ2-7, with TRBD1 identical over 10 bases. CDR1 is SGDLS, CDR2 YYNGEE, per germline. CDR3 length: 17 residues. The trim removed 0 bases at V and 2 bases at J, leaving 8 bases unmatched.

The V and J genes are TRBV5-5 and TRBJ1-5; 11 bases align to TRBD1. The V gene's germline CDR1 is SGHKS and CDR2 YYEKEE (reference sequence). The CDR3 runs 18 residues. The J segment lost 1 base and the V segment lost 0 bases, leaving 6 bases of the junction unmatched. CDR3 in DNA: TGTGCCAGCAGCTTGGAGGACAGGGGGCTAAGGAGCAATCAGCCCCAGCATTTT. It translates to CASSLEDRGLRSNQPQHF.

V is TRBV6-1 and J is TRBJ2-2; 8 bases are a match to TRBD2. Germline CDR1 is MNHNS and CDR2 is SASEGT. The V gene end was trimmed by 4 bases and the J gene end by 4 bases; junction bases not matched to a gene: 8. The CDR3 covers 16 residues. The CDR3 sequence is CASSARAGVSTGELFF. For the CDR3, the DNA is TGTGCCAGCAGTGCCCGAGCGGGAGTGAGCACCGGGGAGCTGTTTTTT.

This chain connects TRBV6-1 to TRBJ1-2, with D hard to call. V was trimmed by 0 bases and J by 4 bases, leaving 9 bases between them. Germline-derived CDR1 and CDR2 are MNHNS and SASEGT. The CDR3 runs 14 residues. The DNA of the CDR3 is TGTGCCAGCAGTGAAGCCAGCGGGTCCTATGGCTACACCTTC. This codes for CASSEASGSYGYTF.

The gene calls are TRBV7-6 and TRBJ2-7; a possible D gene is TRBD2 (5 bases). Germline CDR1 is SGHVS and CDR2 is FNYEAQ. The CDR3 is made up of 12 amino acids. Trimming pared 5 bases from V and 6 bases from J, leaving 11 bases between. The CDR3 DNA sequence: TGTGCCAGCAGCGGACTTGGTTCCGAGCAGTACTTC. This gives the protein CASSGLGSEQYF.

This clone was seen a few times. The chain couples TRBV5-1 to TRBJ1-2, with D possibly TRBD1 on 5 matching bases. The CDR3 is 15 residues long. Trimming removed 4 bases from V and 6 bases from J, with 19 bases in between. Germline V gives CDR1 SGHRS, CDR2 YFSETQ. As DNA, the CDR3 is TGCGCCAGCAGCGCGCAGGTTGGGGCGCTCCATGGCTACACCTTC. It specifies CASSAQVGALHGYTF.

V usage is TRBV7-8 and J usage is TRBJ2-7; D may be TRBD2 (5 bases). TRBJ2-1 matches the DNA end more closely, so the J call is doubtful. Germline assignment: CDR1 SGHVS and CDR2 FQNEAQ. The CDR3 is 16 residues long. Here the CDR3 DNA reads TGTGCCAGCAGCTTATTCGTTGGGAGCTCCTACAATGAGCAGTTCTTC. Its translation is CASSLFVGSSYNEQFF.

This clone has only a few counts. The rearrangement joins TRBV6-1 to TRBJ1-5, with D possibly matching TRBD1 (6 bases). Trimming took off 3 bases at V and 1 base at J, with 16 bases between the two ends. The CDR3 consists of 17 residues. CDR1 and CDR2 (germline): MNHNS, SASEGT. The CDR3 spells CASSDPGAVWSNQPQHF. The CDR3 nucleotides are TGTGCCAGCAGTGACCCAGGGGCCGTATGGAGCAATCAGCCCCAGCATTTT.

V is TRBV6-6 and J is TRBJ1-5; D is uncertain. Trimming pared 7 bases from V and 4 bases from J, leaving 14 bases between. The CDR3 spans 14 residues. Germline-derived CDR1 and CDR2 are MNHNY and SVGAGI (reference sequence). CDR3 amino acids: CASTGLPLNQPQHF. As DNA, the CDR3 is TGTGCCAGCACCGGACTTCCGCTAAATCAGCCCCAGCATTTT.

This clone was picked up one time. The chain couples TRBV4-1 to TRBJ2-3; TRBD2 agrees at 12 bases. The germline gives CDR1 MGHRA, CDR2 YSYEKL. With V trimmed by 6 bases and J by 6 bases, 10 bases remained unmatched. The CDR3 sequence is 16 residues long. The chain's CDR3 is CASRGLAGGPGDTQYF. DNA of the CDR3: TGCGCCAGCAGGGGGCTAGCGGGAGGGCCTGGGGATACGCAGTATTTT.

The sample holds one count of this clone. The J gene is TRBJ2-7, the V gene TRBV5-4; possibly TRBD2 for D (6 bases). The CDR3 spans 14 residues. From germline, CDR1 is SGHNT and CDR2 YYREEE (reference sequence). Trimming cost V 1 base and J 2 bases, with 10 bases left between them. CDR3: CASSLMEGTYEQYF. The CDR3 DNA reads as TGTGCCAGCAGCTTGATGGAGGGAACCTACGAGCAGTACTTC.

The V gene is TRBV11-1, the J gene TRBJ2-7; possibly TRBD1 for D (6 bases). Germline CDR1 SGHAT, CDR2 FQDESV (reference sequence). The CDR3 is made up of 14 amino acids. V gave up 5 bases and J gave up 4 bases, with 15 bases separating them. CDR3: CASSQLVGTYEQYF. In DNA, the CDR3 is TGTGCCAGCAGCCAGCTCGTGGGGACATACGAGCAGTACTTC.

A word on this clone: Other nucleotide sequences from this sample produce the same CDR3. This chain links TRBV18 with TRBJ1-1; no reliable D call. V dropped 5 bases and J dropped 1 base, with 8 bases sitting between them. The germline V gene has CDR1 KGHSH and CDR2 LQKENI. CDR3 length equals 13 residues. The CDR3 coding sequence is TGTGCCAGCTCAACGGGAGAGAACACTGAAGCTTTCTTT. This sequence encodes CASSTGENTEAFF. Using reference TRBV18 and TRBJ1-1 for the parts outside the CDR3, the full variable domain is NAGVMQNPRHLVRRRGQEARLRCSPMKGHSHVYWYRQLPEEGLKFMVYLQKENIIDESGMPKERFSAEFPKEGPSILRIQQVVRGDSAAYFCASSTGENTEAFFGQGTRLTVV.

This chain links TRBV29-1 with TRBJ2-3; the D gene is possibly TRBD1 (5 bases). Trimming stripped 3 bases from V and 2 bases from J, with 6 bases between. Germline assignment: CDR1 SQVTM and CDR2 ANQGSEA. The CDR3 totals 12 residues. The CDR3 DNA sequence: TGCAGCGTTGACAGGGACACAGATACGCAGTATTTT. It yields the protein CSVDRDTDTQYF.

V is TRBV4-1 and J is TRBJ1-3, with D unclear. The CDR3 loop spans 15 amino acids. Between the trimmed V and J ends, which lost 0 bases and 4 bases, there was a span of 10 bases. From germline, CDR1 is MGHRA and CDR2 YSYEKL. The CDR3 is CASSQERGFGNTIYF. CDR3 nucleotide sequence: TGCGCCAGCAGCCAAGAGCGGGGTTTCGGAAACACCATATATTTT.

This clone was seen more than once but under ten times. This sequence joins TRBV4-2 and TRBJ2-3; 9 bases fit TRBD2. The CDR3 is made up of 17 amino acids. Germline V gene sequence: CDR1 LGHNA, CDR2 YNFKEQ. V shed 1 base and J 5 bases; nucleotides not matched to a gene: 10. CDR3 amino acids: CASSQGAGGPVRDTQYF. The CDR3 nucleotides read TGTGCCAGCAGCCAAGGGGCGGGGGGGCCGGTAAGAGATACGCAGTATTTT.

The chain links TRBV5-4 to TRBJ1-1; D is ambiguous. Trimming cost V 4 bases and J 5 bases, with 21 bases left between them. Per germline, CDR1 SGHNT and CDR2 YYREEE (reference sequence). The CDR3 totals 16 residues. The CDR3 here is CASSPPGYEGRTEAFF. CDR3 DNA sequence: TGTGCCAGCAGCCCTCCGGGGTATGAGGGAAGGACTGAAGCTTTCTTT. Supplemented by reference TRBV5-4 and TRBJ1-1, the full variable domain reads ETGVTQSPTHLIKTRGQQVTLRCSSQSGHNTVSWYQQALGQGPQFIFQYYREEENGRGNFPPRFSGLQFPNYSSELNVNALELDDSALYLCASSPPGYEGRTEAFFGQGTRLTVV.

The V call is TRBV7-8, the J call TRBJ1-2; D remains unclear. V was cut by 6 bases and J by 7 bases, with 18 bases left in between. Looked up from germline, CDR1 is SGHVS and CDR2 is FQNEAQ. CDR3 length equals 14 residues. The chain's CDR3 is CASRPQAMDLGYTF. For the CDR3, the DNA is TGTGCCAGCAGGCCTCAGGCCATGGATCTTGGCTACACCTTC.

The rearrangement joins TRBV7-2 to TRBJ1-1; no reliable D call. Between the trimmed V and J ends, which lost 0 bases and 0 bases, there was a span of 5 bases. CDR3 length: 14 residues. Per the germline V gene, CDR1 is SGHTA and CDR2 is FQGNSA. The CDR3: CASSLAHMNTEAFF. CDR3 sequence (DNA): TGTGCCAGCAGCTTAGCGCACATGAACACTGAAGCTTTCTTT.